This entry features one T cell receptor beta chain sequence. Its antigen is unknown. No much larger clonotype is one base removed from it; base qualities were not supplied. These data belong to a study of multiple sclerosis patients with progressive multifocal leukoencephalopathy (dated by TCRdb to between 2019 and 2020). Study-wide context: Peripheral T and B cells were examined in MS patients who developed PML (4 under natalizumab, 1 after alemtuzumab) and in treated patients who did not develop PML. A couple of patients on natalizumab who later developed PML were tracked over time from before therapy, through 6 and 12 months, up to PML onset. The goal of the study was to detect any JC virus-specific or public T-cell expansions that arose at the time of PML onset. Overall study outcomes, separate from this receptor: Lower normalized Shannon entropy suggested less diverse TRB repertoires in most PML patients, whereas the natalizumab-treated controls showed values near 1. TRB clones above 0.5% frequency appeared only in PML patients, but expanded clones at PML onset were already present before and during natalizumab therapy. Given the small, descriptive cohort, it remained unclear whether the study findings reflect JC virus infection or general immunocompromise. No common TRBV or TRBJ gene usage or preferential TRBV-TRBJ pairings were detected when PML developed. Analysis was restricted to peripheral blood, although for natalizumab-associated PML, cerebrospinal fluid or brain lymphocytes might be more informative.

The time point label here, explained by the study, means: time of PML onset. The treatment or condition label here, explained by the study, means: on natalizumab therapy at sampling. PML was diagnosed from clinical and MRI findings and confirmed by detection of JC virus DNA in cerebrospinal fluid. PML in the natalizumab-treated patients developed after between about 15 and 60 months of natalizumab therapy. All listed patients had previously received interferon beta, and all PML patients were female. Blood samples for T3 were taken at PML onset. Isolation of peripheral blood mononuclear cells was performed by Ficoll-Hypaque density gradient centrifugation. TRB CDR3 regions were amplified from genomic DNA with the immunoSEQ two-step multiplex PCR at survey-level depth. Each PCR was spiked with synthetic inline TR CDR3 controls spanning all V-J pairings to estimate template counts and remove amplification bias. Reads went through processing to reduce amplification and sequencing bias, and quantification was done against synthetic TR CDR3 analogs. In the original analysis: Raw data were processed in ImmunoSEQ Analyzer, removing out-of-frame sequences and CDR3s with stop codons, and genes were named by IMGT nomenclature. Normalized Shannon entropy, defined as 1 minus Pielou's evenness, served as the summary measure of repertoire diversity. TRB sequences were considered identical only when V gene, J gene and CDR3 were shared. Public PML clonotypes were CDR3s found in two or more PML-onset samples but not found earlier, in controls, or in public databases. Positional CDR3 amino acid composition was analyzed in Skylign with the observed count method. This immuneACCESS table, as held by TCRdb, lists in-frame sequences with V and J called but not all clones. Of the missing ones, under half trace to an unresolved V gene in checked studies; the others have no known cause. From that table come the V and J calls and clone size; the DNA was used to work out D and trimming. Counted in this sample were about 30,000 clones; roughly 90% of them appeared once. The ten largest clones represent less than 3.5% of the sample.

This TCR was sampled from a human donor with progressive multifocal leukoencephalopathy. This specimen consisted of PBMCs, obtained from a patient treated with natalizumab.

The DNA sequence follows: TGTGCCAGCAGCCTCAGACTAGCGGGAGAGGGCGGGGAGCTGTTTTTT. Translated, it gives CASSLRLAGEGGELFF. The rearrangement joined TRBV6-6 to TRBJ2-2, with 12 bases in between that match TRBD2. The CDR3 spans 16 residues, from the cysteine through the phenylalanine. Just CDR3 DNA is preserved here, 48 bases in frame from base 1. Clipping removes 6 bases from V and 7 bases from J, with 9 as the unmatched junction base count. CDR1 is given as MNHNY and CDR2 as SVGAGI, both from the germline V gene (reference sequence).